One and the same sample provided the 13 T cell receptor beta chains below, sequenced in a study of cytomegalovirus exposure and HLA in healthy donors. Primers: 60 Vbeta forward and 13 Jbeta reverse. Sequenced by immunoSEQ multiplex PCR; TCRdb stores in-frame clones only, minus some. The sample contains approximately 32,000 clones, approximately 90% of which appear only once. Material for sequencing was PBMCs. The receptors here all came from a woman between 18 and 29 years old in good health and CMV-seronegative.

The chain has TRBV9 and TRBJ1-1; 11 bases align to TRBD1. The germline gives CDR1 SGDLS, CDR2 YYNGEE. The V segment lost 0 bases and the J segment 11 bases; nucleotides outside the gene matches: 6. This CDR3 is 14 amino acids long. CDR3 sequence reads: CASSVGDRGSMAFF. The CDR3 DNA reads as TGTGCCAGCAGCGTAGGGGACAGGGGGAGTATGGCTTTCTTT. Full variable domain (outside the CDR3, taken from reference TRBV9 and TRBJ1-1): DSGVTQTPKHLITATGQRVTLRCSPRSGDLSVYWYQQSLDQGLQFLIQYYNGEERAKGNILERFSAQQFPDLHSELNLSSLELGDSALYFCASSVGDRGSMAFFGQGTRLTVV.

The chain recombines TRBV9 with TRBJ1-3; TRBD1 is a possible D gene (6 bases). The germline gives CDR1 SGDLS, CDR2 YYNGEE. The CDR3 covers 18 residues. Between the trimmed V and J ends, which lost 2 bases and 0 bases, there was a span of 18 bases. CDR3 residues: CASSVLPRTESSGNTIYF. The CDR3 DNA reads as TGTGCCAGCAGCGTTTTACCAAGGACAGAGAGCTCTGGAAACACCATATATTTT.

This clone was counted a single time. This chain connects TRBV6-6 to TRBJ2-7, with TRBD1 identical over 9 bases. Looked up from germline, CDR1 is MNHNY and CDR2 is SVGAGI (reference sequence). CDR3 length equals 14 residues. The ends lost 2 bases at V and 5 bases at J; junction bases unmatched: 4. The CDR3, as DNA: TGTGCCAGCAGTTACGGGACAGGGACCGACGAGCAGTACTTC. This translates into CASSYGTGTDEQYF.

This sequence joins TRBV9 and TRBJ2-5; the match to TRBD1 covers 8 bases. The germline gives CDR1 SGDLS, CDR2 YYNGEE. The J segment lost 4 bases and the V segment lost 2 bases, leaving 7 bases of the junction unmatched. This CDR3 region has 15 residues. DNA for the CDR3: TGTGCCAGCAGCGTGGCAGGGGGCCAGGGAGAGACCCAGTACTTC. The encoded protein is CASSVAGGQGETQYF.

The DNA of the CDR3 is TGTGCCAGCAGTTACTTCGGGGGGCTAGGATATGGCTACACCTTC. The encoded protein is CASSYFGGLGYGYTF. V usage is TRBV6-5 and J usage is TRBJ1-2; tentatively, D is TRBD1 (6 bases). This CDR3 region has 15 residues. Germline assignment: CDR1 MNHEY and CDR2 SVGAGI. Trimming shortened V by 1 base and J by 5 bases, and 14 bases separated the two germline ends.

The V call is TRBV11-2, the J call TRBJ2-3, with 12 nucleotides matching TRBD2. Losses at the gene ends were 5 bases for V and 4 bases for J; bases not matched to a gene: 1. The CDR3 loop spans 14 amino acids. CDR1 is SGHAT, CDR2 FQNNGV, per germline. The CDR3 DNA sequence: TGTGCCAGCAGCCTAGCGGGAGGGGCAGATACGCAGTATTTT. It yields the protein CASSLAGGADTQYF.

The chain couples TRBV7-9 to TRBJ2-7; unclear D gene. The V and J ends lost 0 bases and 3 bases respectively, with 6 bases between them. This CDR3 spans 13 amino acids. Germline loops: CDR1 SEHNR, CDR2 FQNEAQ (reference sequence). The CDR3 loop reads CASSLAGFYEQYF. CDR3 in DNA: TGTGCCAGCAGCTTAGCCGGTTTCTACGAGCAGTACTTC.

The genes are TRBV25-1 and TRBJ2-5, with 9 nucleotides matching TRBD1. V dropped 1 base and J dropped 5; count of bases not matched to a gene: 2. Per the germline V gene, CDR1 is MGHDK and CDR2 is SYGVNS. The CDR3 runs to 14 residues. The chain's CDR3 is CASSEWDRVETQYF. The DNA for the CDR3 is TGTGCCAGCAGTGAATGGGACAGGGTTGAGACCCAGTACTTC.

This chain links TRBV6-6 with TRBJ1-4; D is perhaps TRBD1 (6 bases). Per the germline V gene, CDR1 is MNHNY and CDR2 is SVGAGI (reference sequence). V lost 6 bases to trimming and J lost 8 bases, with 19 bases between them. CDR3 length: 15 residues. The CDR3 DNA reads as TGTGCCAGCAGGCAGGGGATGGAATCTTGGGAAAAACTGTTTTTT. It encodes CASRQGMESWEKLFF.

The chain couples TRBV2 to TRBJ2-2; D gene unclear. Trimming took off 6 bases at V and 6 bases at J, with 14 bases between the two ends. The CDR3 is 14 amino acids. From germline, CDR1 is SNHLY and CDR2 FYNNEI. CDR3 region: CASSGTTLSGELFF. CDR3 coding DNA: TGTGCCAGCAGCGGAACGACACTTTCCGGGGAGCTGTTTTTT.

In this sample, this clone turned up once. A junction end diverges from the germline sequence, so it may reflect a read error. The chain is built from TRBV9 and TRBJ2-5, with no clear D. Germline V CDR1 and CDR2: SGDLS, YYNGEE. The length of the CDR3 is 15 residues. DNA for the CDR3: TGTGCCAGCAGCGTAGATAGTAACTATCAAGAGCCCCAGTACTTC. Translation: CASSVDSNYQEPQYF.

This clone was counted once. The chain combines TRBV7-3 with TRBJ2-7; a possible D gene is TRBD2 (5 bases). CDR3 length: 14 amino acids. Per germline, CDR1 SGHTA and CDR2 FQGTGA. V was pared by 2 bases and J by 7 bases, with 15 bases between. CDR3 in DNA: TGTGCCAGCAGCTTATACCCCAATACGGGGGAGCAGTACTTC. It is translated as CASSLYPNTGEQYF.

V usage is TRBV2 and J usage is TRBJ2-7; no clear D. The CDR3 totals 15 residues. Germline V gives CDR1 SNHLY, CDR2 FYNNEI. With 3 bases removed from V and 1 base from J, the gap between germline ends came to 13 bases. This CDR3 reads CASSDSSHRSYEQYF. In DNA form, the CDR3 reads TGTGCCAGCAGTGACTCATCCCATCGGTCCTACGAGCAGTACTTC.